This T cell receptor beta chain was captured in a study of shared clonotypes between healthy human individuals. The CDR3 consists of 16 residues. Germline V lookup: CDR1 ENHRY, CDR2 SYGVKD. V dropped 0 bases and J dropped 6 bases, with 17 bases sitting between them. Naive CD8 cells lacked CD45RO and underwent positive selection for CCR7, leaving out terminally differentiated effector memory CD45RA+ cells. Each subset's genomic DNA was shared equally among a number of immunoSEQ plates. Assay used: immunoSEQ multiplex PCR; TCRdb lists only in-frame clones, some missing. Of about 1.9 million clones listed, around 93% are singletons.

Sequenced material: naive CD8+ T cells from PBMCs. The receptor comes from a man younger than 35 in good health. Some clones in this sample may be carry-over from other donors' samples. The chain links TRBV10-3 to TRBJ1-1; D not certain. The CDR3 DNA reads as TGTGCCATCAGTGAGTCCTCACGGGGTGGAGGCGCTGAAGCTTTCTTT. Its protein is CAISESSRGGGAEAFF.